Sequencing of this T cell receptor beta chain was carried out in a study of shared clonotypes between healthy human individuals. Overall study findings and caveats: Enrolling few donors narrowed the genetic and exposure-history diversity that was represented.

V dropped 0 bases and J dropped 4; count of bases not matched to a gene: 4. The CDR3 contains 15 residues. Looked up from germline, CDR1 is SGHNT and CDR2 is YYREEE (reference sequence). Of note for this clone: Its matching antigen is unknown. Other DNA sequences of this sample code for an identical CDR3.

Measured with immunoSEQ multiplex PCR; TCRdb has only the in-frame clones, and not every one. The sample includes some 550,000 clones, more than 95% of them seen just once. Material: naive CD4+ T cells sorted from blood. The subset here: CD45RA+ positively selected. J is TRBJ2-1 and V is TRBV5-4, with 7 bases lining up with TRBD2. This TCR was sampled from a young woman in good health. In nucleotides, the CDR3 is TGTGCCAGCAGCTTGGGGCTAGCGGCTTACAATGAGCAGTTCTTC. It encodes CASSLGLAAYNEQFF.